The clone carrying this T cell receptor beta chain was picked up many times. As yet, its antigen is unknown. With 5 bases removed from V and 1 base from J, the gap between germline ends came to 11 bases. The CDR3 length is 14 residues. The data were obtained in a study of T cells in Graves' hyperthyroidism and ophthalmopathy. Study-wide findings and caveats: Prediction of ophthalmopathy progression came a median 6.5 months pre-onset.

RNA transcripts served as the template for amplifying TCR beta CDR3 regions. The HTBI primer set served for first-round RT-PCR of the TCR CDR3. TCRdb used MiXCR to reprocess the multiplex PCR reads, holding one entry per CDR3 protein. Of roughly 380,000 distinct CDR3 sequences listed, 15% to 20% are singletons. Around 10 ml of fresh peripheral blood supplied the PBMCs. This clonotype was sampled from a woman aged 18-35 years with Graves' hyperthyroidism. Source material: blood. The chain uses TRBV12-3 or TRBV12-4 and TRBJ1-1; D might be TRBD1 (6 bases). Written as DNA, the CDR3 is TGTGCCAGCAGTCCGAGGGGGGCGAACACTGAAGCTTTCTTT. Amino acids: CASSPRGANTEAFF.